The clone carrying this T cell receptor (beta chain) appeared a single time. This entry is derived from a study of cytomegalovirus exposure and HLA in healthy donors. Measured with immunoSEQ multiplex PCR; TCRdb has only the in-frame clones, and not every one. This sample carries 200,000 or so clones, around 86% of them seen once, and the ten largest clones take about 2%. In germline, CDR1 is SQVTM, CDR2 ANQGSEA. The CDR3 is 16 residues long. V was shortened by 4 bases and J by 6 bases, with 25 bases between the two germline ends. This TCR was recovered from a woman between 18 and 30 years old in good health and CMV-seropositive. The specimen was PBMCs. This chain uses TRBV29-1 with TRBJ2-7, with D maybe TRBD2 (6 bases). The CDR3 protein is CSVVGGGATIPSEQYF. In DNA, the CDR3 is TGCAGCGTTGTGGGAGGCGGAGCGACCATCCCGAGCGAGCAGTACTTC.